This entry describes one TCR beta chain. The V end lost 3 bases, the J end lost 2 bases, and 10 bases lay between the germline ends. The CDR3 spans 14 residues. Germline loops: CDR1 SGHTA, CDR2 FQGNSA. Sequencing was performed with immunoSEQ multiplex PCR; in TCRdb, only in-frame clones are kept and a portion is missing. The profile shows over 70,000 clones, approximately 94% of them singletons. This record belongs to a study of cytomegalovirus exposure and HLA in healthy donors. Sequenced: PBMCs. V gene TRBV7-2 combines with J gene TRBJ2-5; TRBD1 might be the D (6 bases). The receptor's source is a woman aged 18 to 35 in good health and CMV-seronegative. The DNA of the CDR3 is TGTGCCAGCAGCTTCTCTCAGGGGCAAGAGACCCAGTACTTC. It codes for CASSFSQGQETQYF.